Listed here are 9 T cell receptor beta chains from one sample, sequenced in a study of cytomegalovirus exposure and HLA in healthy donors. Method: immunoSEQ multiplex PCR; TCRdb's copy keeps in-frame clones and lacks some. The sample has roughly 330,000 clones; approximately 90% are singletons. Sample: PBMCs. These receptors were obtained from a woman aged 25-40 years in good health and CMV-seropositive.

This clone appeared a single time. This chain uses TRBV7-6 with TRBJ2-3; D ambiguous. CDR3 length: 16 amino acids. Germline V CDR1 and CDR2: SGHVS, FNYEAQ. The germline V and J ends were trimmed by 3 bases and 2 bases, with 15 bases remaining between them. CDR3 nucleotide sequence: TGTGCCAGCAGCTTTCTGTCCGCCGCCGTCACAGATACGCAGTATTTT. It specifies CASSFLSAAVTDTQYF.

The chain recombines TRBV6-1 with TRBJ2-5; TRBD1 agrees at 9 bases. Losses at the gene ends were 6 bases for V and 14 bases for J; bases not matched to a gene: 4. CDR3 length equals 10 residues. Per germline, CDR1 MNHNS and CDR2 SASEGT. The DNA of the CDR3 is TGTGCCAGCAGGGGGACAGGGATCTACTTC. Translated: CASRGTGIYF.

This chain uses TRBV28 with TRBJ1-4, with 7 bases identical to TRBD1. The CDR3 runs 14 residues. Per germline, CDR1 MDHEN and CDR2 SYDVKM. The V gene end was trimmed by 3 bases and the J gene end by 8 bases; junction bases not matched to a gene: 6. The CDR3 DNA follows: TGTGCCAGCAGTTTCGGAGGGGGCAGGGAAAAACTGTTTTTT. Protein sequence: CASSFGGGREKLFF.

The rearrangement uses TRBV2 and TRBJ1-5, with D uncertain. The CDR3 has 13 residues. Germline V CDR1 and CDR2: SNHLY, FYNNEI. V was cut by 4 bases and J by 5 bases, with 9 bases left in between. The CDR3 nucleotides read TGTGCCAGCAGTGTAGTCTTCGATCAGCCCCAGCATTTT. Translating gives CASSVVFDQPQHF.

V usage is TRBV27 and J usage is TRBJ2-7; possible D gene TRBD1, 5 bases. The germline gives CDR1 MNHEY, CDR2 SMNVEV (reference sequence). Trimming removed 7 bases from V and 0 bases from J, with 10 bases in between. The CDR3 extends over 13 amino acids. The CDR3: CASTGQSSYEQYF. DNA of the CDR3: TGTGCCAGCACCGGACAAAGCTCCTACGAGCAGTACTTC.

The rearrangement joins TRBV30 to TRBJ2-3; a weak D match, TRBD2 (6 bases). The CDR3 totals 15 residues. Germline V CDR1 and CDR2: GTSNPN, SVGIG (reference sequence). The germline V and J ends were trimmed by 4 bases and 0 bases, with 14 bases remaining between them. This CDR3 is CAWTSGLGSTDTQYF. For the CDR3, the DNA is TGTGCCTGGACCTCGGGACTCGGCAGCACAGATACGCAGTATTTT.

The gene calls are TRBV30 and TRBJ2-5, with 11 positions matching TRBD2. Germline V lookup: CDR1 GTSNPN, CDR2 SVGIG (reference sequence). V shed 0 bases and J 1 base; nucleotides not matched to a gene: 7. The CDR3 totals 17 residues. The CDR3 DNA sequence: TGTGCCTGGAGTGTAGGCAGACTAGCGGGGATCCAAGAGACCCAGTACTTC. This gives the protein CAWSVGRLAGIQETQYF.

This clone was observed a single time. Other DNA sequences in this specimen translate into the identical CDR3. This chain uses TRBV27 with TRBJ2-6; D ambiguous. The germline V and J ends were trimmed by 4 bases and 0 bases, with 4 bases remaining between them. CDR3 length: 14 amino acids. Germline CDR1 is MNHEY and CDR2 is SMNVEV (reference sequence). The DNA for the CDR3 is TGTGCCAGCAGTTCCCTCTCTGGGGCCAACGTCCTGACTTTC. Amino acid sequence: CASSSLSGANVLTF.

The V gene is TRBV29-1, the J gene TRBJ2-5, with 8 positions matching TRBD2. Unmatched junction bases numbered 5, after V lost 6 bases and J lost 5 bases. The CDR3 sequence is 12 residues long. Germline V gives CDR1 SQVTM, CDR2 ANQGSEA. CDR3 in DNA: TGCAGCGTCCTAGCGGGCGGGGAGACCCAGTACTTC. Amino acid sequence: CSVLAGGETQYF.